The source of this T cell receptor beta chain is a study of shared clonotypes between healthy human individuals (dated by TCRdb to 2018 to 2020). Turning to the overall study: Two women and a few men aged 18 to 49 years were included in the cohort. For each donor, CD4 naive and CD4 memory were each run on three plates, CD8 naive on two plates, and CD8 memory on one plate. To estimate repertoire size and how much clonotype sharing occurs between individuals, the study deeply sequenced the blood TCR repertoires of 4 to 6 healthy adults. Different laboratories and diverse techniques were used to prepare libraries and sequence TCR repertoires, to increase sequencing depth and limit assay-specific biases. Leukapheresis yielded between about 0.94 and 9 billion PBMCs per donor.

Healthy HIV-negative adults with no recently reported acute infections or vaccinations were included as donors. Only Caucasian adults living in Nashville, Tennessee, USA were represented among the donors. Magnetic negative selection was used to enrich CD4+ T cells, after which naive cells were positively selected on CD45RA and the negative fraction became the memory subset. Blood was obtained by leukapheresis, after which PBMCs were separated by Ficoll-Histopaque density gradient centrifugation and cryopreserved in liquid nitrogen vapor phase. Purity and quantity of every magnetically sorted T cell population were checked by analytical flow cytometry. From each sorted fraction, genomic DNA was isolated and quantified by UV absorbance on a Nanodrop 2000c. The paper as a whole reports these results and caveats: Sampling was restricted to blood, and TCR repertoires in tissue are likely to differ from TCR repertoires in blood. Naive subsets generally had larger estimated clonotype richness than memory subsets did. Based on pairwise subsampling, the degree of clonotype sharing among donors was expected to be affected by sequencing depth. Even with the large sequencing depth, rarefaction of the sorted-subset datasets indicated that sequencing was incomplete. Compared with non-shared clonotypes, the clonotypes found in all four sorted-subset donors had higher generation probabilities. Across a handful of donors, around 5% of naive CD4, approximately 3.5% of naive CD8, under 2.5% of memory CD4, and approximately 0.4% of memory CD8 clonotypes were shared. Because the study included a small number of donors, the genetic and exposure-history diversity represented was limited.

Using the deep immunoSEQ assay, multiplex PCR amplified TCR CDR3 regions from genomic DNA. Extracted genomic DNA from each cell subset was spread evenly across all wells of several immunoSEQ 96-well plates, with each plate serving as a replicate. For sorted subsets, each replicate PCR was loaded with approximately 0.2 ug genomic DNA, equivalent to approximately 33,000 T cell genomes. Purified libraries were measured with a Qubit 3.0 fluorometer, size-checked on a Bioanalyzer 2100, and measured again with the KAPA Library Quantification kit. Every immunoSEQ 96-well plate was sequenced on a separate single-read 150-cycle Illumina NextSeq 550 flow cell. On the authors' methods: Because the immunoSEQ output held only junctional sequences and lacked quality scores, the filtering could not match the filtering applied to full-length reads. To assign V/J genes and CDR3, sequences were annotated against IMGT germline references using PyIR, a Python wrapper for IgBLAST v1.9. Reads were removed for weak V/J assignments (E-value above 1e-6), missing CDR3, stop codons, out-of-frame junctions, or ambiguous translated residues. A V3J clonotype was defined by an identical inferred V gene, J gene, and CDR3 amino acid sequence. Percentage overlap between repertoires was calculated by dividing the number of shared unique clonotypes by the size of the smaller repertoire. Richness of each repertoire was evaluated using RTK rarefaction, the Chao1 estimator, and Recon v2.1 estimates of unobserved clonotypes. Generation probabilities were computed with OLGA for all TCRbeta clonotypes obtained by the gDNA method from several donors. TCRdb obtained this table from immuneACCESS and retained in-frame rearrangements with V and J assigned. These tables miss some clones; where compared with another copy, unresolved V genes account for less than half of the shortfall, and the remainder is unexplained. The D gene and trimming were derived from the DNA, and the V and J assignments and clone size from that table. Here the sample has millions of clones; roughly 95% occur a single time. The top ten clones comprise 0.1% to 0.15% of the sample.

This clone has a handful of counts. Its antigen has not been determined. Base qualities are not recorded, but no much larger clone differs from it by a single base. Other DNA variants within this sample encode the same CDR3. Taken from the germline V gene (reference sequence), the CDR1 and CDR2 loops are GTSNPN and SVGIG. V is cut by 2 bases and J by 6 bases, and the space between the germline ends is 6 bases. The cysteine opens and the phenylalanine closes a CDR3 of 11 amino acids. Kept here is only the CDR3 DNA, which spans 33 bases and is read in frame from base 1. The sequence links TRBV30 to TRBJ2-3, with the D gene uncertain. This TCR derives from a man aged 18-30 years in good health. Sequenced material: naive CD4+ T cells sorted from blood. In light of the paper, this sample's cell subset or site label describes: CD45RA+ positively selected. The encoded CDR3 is CAWSQEDTQYF. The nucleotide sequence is TGTGCCTGGAGTCAGGAGGATACGCAGTATTTT. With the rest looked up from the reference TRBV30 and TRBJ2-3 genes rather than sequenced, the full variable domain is SQTIHQWPATLVQPVGSPLSLECTVEGTSNPNLYWYRQAAGRGLQLLFYSVGIGQISSEVPQNLSASRPQDRQFILSSKKLLLSDSGFYLCAWSQEDTQYFGPGTRLTVL.